This section outlines one T cell receptor beta chain sequence together with its context. The target antigen is unknown. These data come from a study of blood T cells in healthy people across ages. Study outcomes and limitations: Naive CD4+ cell counts and diversity both ran higher in long-lived than in aged donors.

PCR was performed a second time for about 7 to 12 cycles using a sample-barcoded 5' primer and a J-beta primer mix. Each CDR3 protein gets one entry after TCRdb re-called the 5' RACE reads with MiXCR. The sample gives 600,000 to 1,000,000 distinct CDR3 sequences, more than 45% of which show up once; roughly 20% is in the top ten. The origin of this receptor is a man aged 30-40 years in good health. What was sequenced was blood.

CDR3 amino acids: CSANLGLAGGREQFF. The CDR3 DNA reads TGCAGTGCTAACCTAGGACTAGCGGGAGGTCGTGAGCAGTTCTTC. V is TRBV20-1 and J is TRBJ2-1; 14 bases line up with TRBD2. CDR3 length: 15 residues. From germline, CDR1 is DFQATT and CDR2 SNEGSKA (reference sequence). Germline trimming cut 4 bases from V and 9 bases from J; bases unmatched to any gene: 8.